The 10 T cell receptor beta chains listed next were all sequenced from one sample in a study of T-cell reconstitution after alpha-beta-depleted transplantation in children. Unique molecular identifiers were incorporated when the TCRbeta library was constructed. TCRdb reprocessed the PCR reads with MiXCR, giving one entry per CDR3 protein. Here the sample spans under 450,000 distinct CDR3 sequences, roughly 15% being singletons. This material consisted of PBMCs, taken from the stem cell graft. The source of these receptors is a human donor who donated a stem cell graft to a child with Fanconi anemia.

This clonotype turned up a few times. The chain couples TRBV5-1 to TRBJ1-5; the D gene is possibly TRBD1 (5 bases). The CDR3 totals 15 residues. V was trimmed by 0 bases and J by 6 bases, leaving 13 bases between them. Germline V gives CDR1 SGHRS, CDR2 YFSETQ. In DNA form, the CDR3 reads TGCGCCAGCAGCTTGGCTCCGAGGGGTGGTCAGCCCCAGCATTTT. This translates into CASSLAPRGGQPQHF.

This clonotype was seen repeatedly, ten times or more. This chain connects TRBV20-1 to TRBJ1-3; D is perhaps TRBD1 (6 bases). The CDR3 is made up of 15 amino acids. Germline V gene sequence: CDR1 DFQATT, CDR2 SNEGSKA (reference sequence). Trimming removed 0 bases from V and 4 bases from J, with 13 bases in between. The CDR3, as DNA: TGCAGTGCTAGAGACCTGGGACAAGCGGGAAACACCATATATTTT. It encodes CSARDLGQAGNTIYF.

The chain is built from TRBV19 and TRBJ1-1; D is perhaps TRBD1 (6 bases). This CDR3 is 13 amino acids long. Trimming removed 8 bases at V and 3 bases at J, with 13 bases between. Germline CDR1 reads LNHDA; CDR2 reads SQIVND (reference sequence). The CDR3 loop is CASEEQGYTEAFF. In DNA, the CDR3 is TGTGCCAGTGAGGAACAGGGTTACACTGAAGCTTTCTTT.

The V call is TRBV11-2, the J call TRBJ2-7, with a weak D call TRBD2 (5 bases). Germline CDR1 is SGHAT and CDR2 is FQNNGV. The CDR3 runs to 13 residues. Trimming removed 2 bases from V and 6 bases from J, with 11 bases in between. CDR3 amino acids: CASSLNDRGEQYV. In nucleotides, the CDR3 is TGTGCCAGCAGCTTAAACGACCGGGGCGAGCAGTACGTC.

This chain joins TRBV6-1 and TRBJ1-4; no firm D call. Germline V CDR1 and CDR2: MNHNS, SASEGT. The CDR3 is 15 residues long. With 4 bases removed from V and 5 bases from J, the gap between germline ends came to 14 bases. The CDR3 DNA is TGTGCCAGCAGTGTTCGGACCTTACCGAATGAAAAACTGTTTTTT. Translated: CASSVRTLPNEKLFF.

The chain joins TRBV3-1 to TRBJ2-1; TRBD2 matches 9 bases. The V gene's germline CDR1 is LGHDT and CDR2 YNNKEL (reference sequence). CDR3 size: 15 residues. V was clipped by 1 base and J by 2 bases; unmatched bases: 0. The CDR3 protein is CASSQGGGAYNEQFF. The CDR3 DNA reads TGTGCCAGCAGCCAAGGCGGGGGGGCCTACAATGAGCAGTTCTTC.

In this sample, this clonotype turned up many times. CDR3 in DNA: TGTGCCAGCAGTTATAGCGGGGGGGCTGATACGCAGTATTTT. This translates into CASSYSGGADTQYF. The chain recombines TRBV12-3 or TRBV12-4 with TRBJ2-3; 11 nucleotides align to TRBD2. V lost 4 bases to trimming and J lost 6 bases; unmatched junction nucleotides: 3. The CDR3 has 14 residues.

Only a few counts were recorded for this clonotype. CDR3 DNA sequence: TGTGCCAGCAGCCCCCCCCCTACAAGGAACATTCAGTACTTC. Translated, it gives CASSPPPTRNIQYF. The chain links TRBV7-2 to TRBJ2-4; unclear D gene. V was trimmed by 5 bases and J by 7 bases, leaving 15 bases between them. Germline assignment: CDR1 SGHTA and CDR2 FQGNSA. The CDR3 has 14 residues.

The chain is built from TRBV28 and TRBJ2-3, with D perhaps matching TRBD2 (5 bases). The ends were cut back, 5 bases at V and 2 bases at J, with 14 bases in the middle. Germline CDR1 MDHEN, CDR2 SYDVKM. The CDR3 totals 15 residues. The CDR3: CASSLLSDSTDTQYF. CDR3 bases: TGTGCCAGCAGTCTCCTCTCGGACTCCACAGATACGCAGTATTTT.

This clonotype has ten or more counts. This chain uses TRBV20-1 with TRBJ2-3; 10 nucleotides align to TRBD2. CDR1 and CDR2 from the germline V gene are DFQATT and SNEGSKA (reference sequence). There are 14 residues in the CDR3. The CDR3 reads CTSRRAGGPHTQYF. In DNA form, the CDR3 reads TGCACCTCAAGGAGAGCGGGGGGGCCACATACGCAGTATTTT.